This TCR beta chain was recovered during a study of blood T cell repertoires in COVID-19. Overall study context: The United States, Italy and Spain were the sources of the acute and convalescent COVID-19 samples. T cells, B-cell-depleted T cells, or PBMCs supplied cDNA or gDNA.

This clone appeared a single time. Germline V lookup: CDR1 SNHLY, CDR2 FYNNEI. V was cut by 6 bases and J by 5 bases, with 13 bases left in between. This CDR3 spans 14 amino acids. The authors' processing: Researchers report that nucleated cell counts were estimated from reference gene primer amplification. Profiling relied on immunoSEQ multiplex PCR, and the TCRdb table lists in-frame clones only, not all of them. V and J calls plus clone size are reproduced from that table; the DNA served to infer D and trimming. This sample carries hundreds of thousands of clones, about four fifths of them seen once, and the ten largest clones take more than 8%.

The clonotype comes from a woman aged 50 to 65 with acute or convalescent COVID-19. Material for sequencing was peripheral blood. The V call is TRBV2, the J call TRBJ2-2; D is possibly TRBD2 (6 bases). The CDR3 loop is CASSPLGGTGELFF. CDR3 nucleotides: TGTGCCAGCAGCCCCTTGGGGGGTACCGGGGAGCTGTTTTTT.